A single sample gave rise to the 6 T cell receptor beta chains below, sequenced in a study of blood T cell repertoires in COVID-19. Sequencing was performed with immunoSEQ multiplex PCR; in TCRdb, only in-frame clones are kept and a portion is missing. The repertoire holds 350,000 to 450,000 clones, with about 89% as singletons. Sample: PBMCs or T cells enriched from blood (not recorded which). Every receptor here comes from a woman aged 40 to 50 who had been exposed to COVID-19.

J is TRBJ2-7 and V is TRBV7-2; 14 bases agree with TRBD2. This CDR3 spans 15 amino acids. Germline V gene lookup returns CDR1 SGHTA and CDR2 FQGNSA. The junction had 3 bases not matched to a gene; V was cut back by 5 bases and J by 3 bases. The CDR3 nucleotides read TGTGCCAGCAGCATGGGACTAGCGGGGGTCTACGAGCAGTACTTC. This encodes CASSMGLAGVYEQYF.

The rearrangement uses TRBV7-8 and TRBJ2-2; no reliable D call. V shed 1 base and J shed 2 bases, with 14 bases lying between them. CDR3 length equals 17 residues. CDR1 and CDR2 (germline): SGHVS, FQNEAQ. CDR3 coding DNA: TGTGCCAGCAGCTTAGTAGTTGACTTTACTAACACCGGGGAGCTGTTTTTT. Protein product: CASSLVVDFTNTGELFF.

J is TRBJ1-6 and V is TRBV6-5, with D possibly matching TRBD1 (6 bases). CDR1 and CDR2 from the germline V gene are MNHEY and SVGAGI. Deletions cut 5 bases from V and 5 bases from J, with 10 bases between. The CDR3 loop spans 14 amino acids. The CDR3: CASSRQDNNSPLHF. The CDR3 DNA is TGTGCCAGCAGTCGACAGGACAATAATTCACCCCTCCACTTT.

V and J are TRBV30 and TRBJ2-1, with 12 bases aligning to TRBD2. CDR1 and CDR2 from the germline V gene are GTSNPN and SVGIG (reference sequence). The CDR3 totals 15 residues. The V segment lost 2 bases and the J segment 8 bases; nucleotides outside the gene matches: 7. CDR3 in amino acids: CAWSTGLAGLDEQFF. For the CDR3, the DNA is TGTGCCTGGAGTACCGGACTAGCGGGATTAGATGAGCAGTTCTTC.

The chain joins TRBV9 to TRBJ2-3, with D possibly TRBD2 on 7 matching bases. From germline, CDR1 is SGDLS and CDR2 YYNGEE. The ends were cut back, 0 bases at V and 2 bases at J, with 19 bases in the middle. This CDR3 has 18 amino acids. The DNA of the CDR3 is TGTGCCAGCAGCGTAGAGGCTCGGGCGGGGGCTAACACAGATACGCAGTATTTT. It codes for CASSVEARAGANTDTQYF.

The CDR3 loop reads CASSLAPTTGAEETQYF. For the CDR3, the DNA is TGTGCCAGCAGCTTAGCGCCCACCACAGGGGCCGAAGAGACCCAGTACTTC. The rearrangement links TRBV7-9 to TRBJ2-5; 7 nucleotides line up with TRBD1. With V trimmed by 0 bases and J by 3 bases, 10 bases remained unmatched. This CDR3 has 17 amino acids. Germline V gene data show CDR1 as SEHNR and CDR2 as FQNEAQ (reference sequence).